The 20 T cell receptor beta chains below were found in one sample sequenced in a study of T cell responses to AZD1222 COVID-19 vaccine. The assay was immunoSEQ multiplex PCR, and TCRdb's table has in-frame clones only and misses some. The sample contains about 110,000 clones, approximately 94% of which appear only once. Material: peripheral blood, obtained 28 days after the second AZD1222 dose. The receptors come from an adult who received the AZD1222 COVID-19 vaccine.

The genes are TRBV19 and TRBJ2-7, with 7 bases that match TRBD1. There are 15 residues in the CDR3. Germline V CDR1 and CDR2: LNHDA, SQIVND (reference sequence). The trim removed 5 bases at V and 3 bases at J, leaving 10 bases unmatched. The CDR3 region has the DNA TGTGCCAGTAGTTCGGACAGGTGGTTTGGCTACGAGCAGTACTTC. Translated, it gives CASSSDRWFGYEQYF.

The gene calls are TRBV6-5 and TRBJ1-2; possibly TRBD1 for D (5 bases). The V and J ends lost 2 bases and 7 bases respectively, with 14 bases between them. CDR3 size: 14 residues. Germline V lookup: CDR1 MNHEY, CDR2 SVGAGI. The CDR3 DNA sequence: TGTGCCAGCAGTTACCAGCCACTTGGGGGTGGCTACACCTTC. It encodes CASSYQPLGGGYTF.

The gene calls are TRBV18 and TRBJ1-1, with D hard to call. This CDR3 has 13 residues. Trimming removed 4 bases at V and 11 bases at J, with 17 bases between. The germline CDR1 and CDR2 sequences are KGHSH and LQKENI. The CDR3 nucleotides are TGTGCCAGCTCACAAAATGAGAGGGCGCGGGCTTTCTTT. Its translation: CASSQNERARAFF.

This chain connects TRBV27 to TRBJ1-1; TRBD1 agrees at 7 bases. V gave up 6 bases and J gave up 7 bases; unmatched junction bases: 11. The CDR3 runs 14 residues. Germline CDR1 reads MNHEY; CDR2 reads SMNVEV (reference sequence). CDR3 bases: TGTGCCAGCAGCTCAGCTCTAAGACAGGGTGAAGCTTTCTTT. Translated, it gives CASSSALRQGEAFF.

The J gene is TRBJ1-1, the V gene TRBV7-9; D is perhaps TRBD1 (6 bases). Trimming pared 5 bases from V and 7 bases from J, leaving 11 bases between. The CDR3 runs to 12 residues. Germline CDR1 and CDR2: SEHNR and FQNEAQ (reference sequence). The CDR3 DNA sequence: TGTGCCAGCAGCCCTACAGGGTATGAAGCTTTCTTT. Its protein product is CASSPTGYEAFF.

V is TRBV3-1 (or the pseudogene TRBV3-2) and J is TRBJ1-1; D is unclear. Germline V CDR1 and CDR2: LGHDT, YNNKEL (reference sequence). V lost 0 bases, J lost 6 bases, and 8 bases lay in between. This CDR3 spans 13 amino acids. The DNA of the CDR3 is TGTGCCAGCAGCCAAGAGGAACCCCCTGAAGCTTTCTTT. It is translated as CASSQEEPPEAFF.

This clone was observed once. At one end the junction does not follow the germline gene, possibly because of a read error. The chain carries TRBV13 and TRBJ1-6; D unresolved. The germline gives CDR1 PRHDT, CDR2 FYEKMQ (reference sequence). The CDR3 covers 15 residues. Written as DNA, the CDR3 is TGTGCCAGCAGCATAGGTGGCAGAGATAATTCACCCCTCCACTTT. Amino acids: CASSIGGRDNSPLHF.

The chain employs TRBV6-4 and TRBJ2-3; D might be TRBD2 (5 bases). Per germline, CDR1 MRHNA and CDR2 SNTAGT. The V end lost 2 bases, the J end lost 6 bases, and 12 bases lay between the germline ends. The CDR3 contains 14 residues. The CDR3 DNA sequence: TGTGCCAGCAGTGACGAGGACTCCTTTGATACGCAGTATTTT. Amino acids: CASSDEDSFDTQYF.

The chain carries TRBV2 and TRBJ1-2, with D tentatively TRBD1 (6 bases). Germline V lookup: CDR1 SNHLY, CDR2 FYNNEI. This CDR3 region has 14 residues. V gave up 5 bases and J gave up 2 bases, with 12 bases separating them. The CDR3: CASSQQGSNYGYTF. The CDR3 DNA reads as TGTGCCAGCAGTCAACAGGGCTCGAACTATGGCTACACCTTC.

In nucleotides, the CDR3 is TGTGCCAGCGGAGACCTGGGGGGCTCGGGGGCTGAAGCTTTCTTT. The encoded protein is CASGDLGGSGAEAFF. The chain combines TRBV6-5 with TRBJ1-1; TRBD1 is a possible D gene (6 bases). The length of the CDR3 is 15 residues. The V end was cut by 8 bases, the J end by 6 bases, with 22 bases between. Germline V gene lookup returns CDR1 MNHEY and CDR2 SVGAGI.

The CDR3 nucleotides read TGTGCCAGCAGCTTCCGTGAAAAACTGTTTTTT. This gives the protein CASSFREKLFF. The rearrangement uses TRBV3-1 (or the pseudogene TRBV3-2) and TRBJ1-4; D remains unclear. The CDR3 covers 11 residues. Germline V lookup: CDR1 LGHDT, CDR2 YNNKEL (reference sequence). V lost 5 bases to trimming and J lost 7 bases, with 5 bases between them.

The V and J genes are TRBV12-5 and TRBJ2-5, with a weak D call TRBD1 (6 bases). CDR1 and CDR2 (germline): LGHNT, FRNRAP. The CDR3 consists of 12 residues. With 5 bases removed from V and 2 bases from J, the gap between germline ends came to 6 bases. The CDR3 sequence is CASGGQQETQYF. The CDR3 DNA reads TGTGCTAGTGGTGGACAGCAAGAGACCCAGTACTTC. The full variable domain, rest sourced from reference TRBV12-5 and TRBJ2-5, is DARVTQTPRHKVTEMGQEVTMRCQPILGHNTVFWYRQTMMQGLELLAYFRNRAPLDDSGMPKDRFSAEMPDATLATLKIQPSEPRDSAVYFCASGGQQETQYFGPGTRLLVL.

The rearrangement uses TRBV15 and TRBJ2-5, with D hard to call. V lost 0 bases, J lost 4 bases, and 6 bases lay in between. This CDR3 is built from 13 residues. Germline V gives CDR1 LNHNV, CDR2 YYDKDF (reference sequence). The CDR3 sequence is CATSRDQVETQYF. CDR3 coding DNA: TGTGCCACCAGCAGAGATCAGGTAGAGACCCAGTACTTC.

About this clone itself: Relative to the germline gene, one junction end is altered; a read error may explain this. The DNA for the CDR3 is TGTGCTAGTGGGCGGTGGGGACAGGAAAATGAAAAAGTGTTTTTT. This translates into CASGRWGQENEKVFF. The chain carries TRBV12-5 and TRBJ1-4, with 8 bases lining up with TRBD1. The CDR3 covers 15 residues. CDR1 and CDR2 from the germline V gene are LGHNT and FRNRAP.

The chain has TRBV6-5 and TRBJ2-2, with 9 bases matching TRBD2. V was clipped by 6 bases and J by 8 bases; unmatched bases: 10. CDR3 length: 15 residues. In germline, CDR1 is MNHEY, CDR2 SVGAGI. As DNA, the CDR3 is TGTGCCAGCAGGCTCTCCCCTAGCGGGATTGGGGAGCTGTTTTTT. This codes for CASRLSPSGIGELFF.

This chain uses TRBV6-5 with TRBJ1-1, with D tentatively TRBD1 (5 bases). V was trimmed by 6 bases and J by 0 bases, leaving 11 bases between them. CDR3 length: 14 residues. Germline-derived CDR1 and CDR2 are MNHEY and SVGAGI. CDR3 in amino acids: CASRLGRMNTEAFF. CDR3 DNA: TGTGCCAGCAGATTGGGACGCATGAACACTGAAGCTTTCTTT.

This clone has only a few counts. V is TRBV5-1 and J is TRBJ2-7; TRBD2 aligns across 7 bases. CDR1 and CDR2 (germline): SGHRS, YFSETQ. Losses at the gene ends were 4 bases for V and 4 bases for J; bases not matched to a gene: 8. The CDR3 loop spans 14 amino acids. The chain's CDR3 is CASSLSGEVYEQYF. In DNA form, the CDR3 reads TGCGCCAGCAGCCTCAGCGGGGAGGTTTACGAGCAGTACTTC. The variable domain in full, with the rest retrieved from reference TRBV5-1 and TRBJ2-7, is KAGVTQTPRYLIKTRGQQVTLSCSPISGHRSVSWYQQTPGQGLQFLFEYFSETQRNKGNFPGRFSGRQFSNSRSEMNVSTLELGDSALYLCASSLSGEVYEQYFGPGTRLTVT.

This clone was seen a few times. The chain combines TRBV5-1 with TRBJ1-1; D perhaps matches TRBD1 (5 bases). The CDR3 covers 15 residues. Looked up from germline, CDR1 is SGHRS and CDR2 is YFSETQ. V dropped 1 base and J dropped 4 bases, with 14 bases sitting between them. The CDR3 region is CASSLSSGTFTEAFF. In DNA, the CDR3 is TGCGCCAGCAGCTTGTCTAGTGGGACGTTCACTGAAGCTTTCTTT.

The chain carries TRBV5-1 and TRBJ2-2; TRBD2 matches 14 bases. Germline V lookup: CDR1 SGHRS, CDR2 YFSETQ. Losses at the gene ends were 4 bases for V and 4 bases for J; bases not matched to a gene: 6. This CDR3 has 17 residues. The CDR3 DNA reads TGCGCCAGCAGCCCAGGACTAGCGGGAGGCCTCACCGGGGAGCTGTTTTTT. Amino acids: CASSPGLAGGLTGELFF.

The chain carries TRBV9 and TRBJ1-1; D is possibly TRBD1 (6 bases). Germline V gene lookup returns CDR1 SGDLS and CDR2 YYNGEE. The CDR3 is 16 residues long. V shed 0 bases and J shed 10 bases, with 22 bases lying between them. The CDR3 coding sequence is TGTGCCAGCAGCGTAGTACCAGGGACTGAAGGGGGTACAGCTTTCTTT. Amino acid sequence: CASSVVPGTEGGTAFF.